This is a list of T cell receptor beta chains from one sample in a study of cytomegalovirus exposure and HLA in healthy donors. Sequencing was performed with immunoSEQ multiplex PCR; in TCRdb, only in-frame clones are kept and a portion is missing. The table records 70,000 or so clones, around 61% of them present only once. Input material: PBMCs. Receptors were obtained from a woman aged 45-65 years in good health and CMV-seronegative. Both conserved end residues are part of each CDR3. A D gene is named only where the DNA matches it firmly. A clone size is listed for some rows: how often the clone was seen (once, few, many), or a class if it is expanded.

clone_size	d_call	v_call	j_call	cdr3_nt	cdr3_aa
NA	NA	TRBV9	TRBJ2-1	TGTGCCAGCAGCGTACTTAACAATGAGCAGTTCTTC	CASSVLNNEQFF
once	TRBD1	TRBV11-2	TRBJ2-7	TGTGCCAGCAGCTCACCCAGGGGGTCTTTGGAGCAGTACTTC	CASSSPRGSLEQYF
few	TRBD2	TRBV7-3	TRBJ2-1	TGTGCCAGCAGCTTAGGCTCGGCGGGAGTTTACAATGAGCAGTTCTTC	CASSLGSAGVYNEQFF
NA	TRBD1	TRBV5-6	TRBJ2-7	TGTGCCAGCAGCACGGGACAGTCGAACGAGCAGTACTTC	CASSTGQSNEQYF
NA	TRBD1	TRBV11-2	TRBJ1-1	TGTGCCAGCAGCTTACGACAGGGGCTCGCGAACACTGAAGCTTTCTTT	CASSLRQGLANTEAFF
NA	TRBD1	TRBV2	TRBJ1-1	TGTGCCAGCAGAAAAGCGATAGGGACAGCTAAGAACACTGAAGCTTTCTTT	CASRKAIGTAKNTEAFF
NA	NA	TRBV7-3	TRBJ2-2	TGTGCCAGCAGCCCCCTGGCGGGAGGGGAGCTGTTTTTT	CASSPLAGGELFF
NA	TRBD2	TRBV9	TRBJ2-7	TGTGCCAGCAGCCCACCGGGACTAGCGGGAGGACACGAGCAGTACTTC	CASSPPGLAGGHEQYF
once	TRBD1	TRBV25-1	TRBJ2-5	TGTGCCAGCAGTGAAGGTCGGACAGGGCAAGAGACCCAGTACTTC	CASSEGRTGQETQYF
NA	NA	TRBV9	TRBJ2-7	TGTGCCAGCAGCGCAAGCGGGACAGGCTACGAGCAGTACTTC	CASSASGTGYEQYF
once	TRBD1	TRBV5-1	TRBJ2-3	TGCGCCAGCAGCCCGGACAGGGAGATTCCAGATACGCAGTATTTT	CASSPDREIPDTQYF
NA	NA	TRBV9	TRBJ1-1	TGTGCCAGCAGCCCGAGTAGCCGTCTGATGAACACTGAAGCTTTCTTT	CASSPSSRLMNTEAFF
NA	TRBD2	TRBV15	TRBJ2-1	TGTGCCACCAGCAGGCCGCGGACTAGCGGGAGGTCCTACAATGAGCAGTTCTTC	CATSRPRTSGRSYNEQFF